A single sample gave rise to the 14 T cell receptor beta chains below, sequenced in a study of T cell responses to AZD1222 COVID-19 vaccine. TCRdb's table, derived via immunoSEQ multiplex PCR, lists solely in-frame clones and lacks some. The sample contains just under 150,000 clones, 86% of which appear only once. This specimen was peripheral blood, taken 28 days after the second AZD1222 dose. These receptors were collected from an adult who received the AZD1222 COVID-19 vaccine.

V and J are TRBV24-1 and TRBJ2-1, with unresolved D. The CDR3 covers 15 residues. The V end was cut by 3 bases, the J end by 6 bases, with 14 bases between. Germline CDR1 reads KGHDR; CDR2 reads SFDVKD. As DNA, the CDR3 is TGTGCCACCAGTGATAATCTTCCTGATGTCAATGAGCAGTTCTTC. Its protein is CATSDNLPDVNEQFF.

The chain carries TRBV19 and TRBJ1-5, with D perhaps TRBD1 (5 bases). Germline assignment: CDR1 LNHDA and CDR2 SQIVND (reference sequence). With 7 bases removed from V and 3 bases from J, the gap between germline ends came to 10 bases. The CDR3 loop spans 13 amino acids. CDR3 sequence reads: CASTWDLNQPQHF. CDR3 coding DNA: TGTGCCAGTACTTGGGACCTCAATCAGCCCCAGCATTTT. Supplemented by reference TRBV19 and TRBJ1-5, the full variable domain reads DGGITQSPKYLFRKEGQNVTLSCEQNLNHDAMYWYRQDPGQGLRLIYYSQIVNDFQKGDIAEGYSVSREKKESFPLTVTSAQKNPTAFYLCASTWDLNQPQHFGDGTRLSIL.

The gene calls are TRBV28 and TRBJ1-2, with D uncertain. Germline-derived CDR1 and CDR2 are MDHEN and SYDVKM. Trimming stripped 4 bases from V and 5 bases from J, with 11 bases between. The CDR3 extends over 13 amino acids. The CDR3 DNA sequence: TGTGCCAGCAGTTCCCAGACCCTATATGGCTACACCTTC. Translating it yields CASSSQTLYGYTF.

V usage is TRBV15 and J usage is TRBJ2-3; 12 bases are a match to TRBD2. CDR1 and CDR2 from the germline V gene are LNHNV and YYDKDF (reference sequence). The CDR3 spans 14 residues. V lost 8 bases and J lost 5; bases outside the gene matches: 5. CDR3 sequence reads: CATSETSGRDTQYF. As DNA, the CDR3 is TGTGCCACCTCGGAGACTAGCGGGAGAGATACGCAGTATTTT.

This chain links TRBV28 with TRBJ1-1; D remains ambiguous. Trimming left V 3 bases short and J 4 bases short, with 12 bases between. The CDR3 covers 14 residues. CDR1 and CDR2 (germline): MDHEN, SYDVKM. The CDR3 region is CASSFARQPTEAFF. Here the CDR3 DNA reads TGTGCCAGCAGTTTCGCCCGGCAGCCCACTGAAGCTTTCTTT.

The V call is TRBV18, the J call TRBJ2-3; no definite D call. The length of the CDR3 is 13 residues. In germline, CDR1 is KGHSH, CDR2 LQKENI. V was pared by 5 bases and J by 1 base, with 7 bases between. The CDR3 sequence is CASSGPGTDTQYF. The CDR3 bases are TGTGCCAGCTCAGGGCCAGGCACAGATACGCAGTATTTT.

This chain links TRBV19 with TRBJ1-5; maybe TRBD1 (5 bases). Germline CDR1 is LNHDA and CDR2 is SQIVND (reference sequence). V was pared by 10 bases and J by 6 bases, with 19 bases between. The CDR3 loop spans 14 amino acids. The CDR3 DNA reads TGTGCCACCATGGGGGGGAGAGGTGGTCAGCCCCAGCATTTT. This encodes CATMGGRGGQPQHF.

This chain links TRBV7-2 with TRBJ1-6; unclear D gene. V was cut by 6 bases and J by 4 bases, with 4 bases left in between. The CDR3 covers 12 residues. Germline V gene lookup returns CDR1 SGHTA and CDR2 FQGNSA. Written as DNA, the CDR3 is TGTGCCAGCAGTCTATATAATTCACCCCTCCACTTT. Translation gives CASSLYNSPLHF.

The gene calls are TRBV4-1 and TRBJ1-4; D gene unclear. The V gene lost 0 bases and the J gene lost 8 bases, with 10 bases spanning the gap. The CDR3 is made up of 14 amino acids. Germline V lookup: CDR1 MGHRA, CDR2 YSYEKL. In DNA form, the CDR3 reads TGCGCCAGCAGCCAAGATCTTGTGGGGGAAAAACTGTTTTTT. Amino acids: CASSQDLVGEKLFF.

The chain couples TRBV4-2 to TRBJ1-4, with 9 bases matching TRBD1. Germline assignment: CDR1 LGHNA and CDR2 YNFKEQ. J was trimmed by 13 bases and V by 3 bases; bases with no gene match: 15. This CDR3 has 16 residues. CDR3 protein: CASSQQSGTGLLLLFF. CDR3 in DNA: TGTGCCAGCAGCCAGCAATCCGGGACAGGGTTGTTGTTACTGTTTTTT.

The chain joins TRBV5-6 to TRBJ1-4, with 9 bases aligning to TRBD1. The CDR3 sequence is 14 residues long. From germline, CDR1 is SGHDT and CDR2 YYEEEE. With 1 base clipped from V and 7 bases from J, the junction kept 2 bases outside the gene matches. CDR3 DNA sequence: TGTGCCAGCAGCTTGACAGGGGGCTTTGAAAAACTGTTTTTT. Its protein is CASSLTGGFEKLFF. Variable domain in full (rest from reference TRBV5-6 and TRBJ1-4): DAGVTQSPTHLIKTRGQQVTLRCSPKSGHDTVSWYQQALGQGPQFIFQYYEEEERQRGNFPDRFSGHQFPNYSSELNVNALLLGDSALYLCASSLTGGFEKLFFGSGTQLSVL.

This clone occurred once. V usage is TRBV7-9 and J usage is TRBJ1-3; 7 nucleotides match TRBD1. Germline-derived CDR1 and CDR2 are SEHNR and FQNEAQ (reference sequence). The CDR3 length is 16 residues. V shed 5 bases, J shed 0 bases, and the junction held 7 bases outside the gene matches. CDR3 bases: TGTGCCAGCAGCATCCCGACAGGGCCCTCTGGAAACACCATATATTTT. Its translation: CASSIPTGPSGNTIYF. The whole variable domain, filled in from reference TRBV7-9 and TRBJ1-3, reads DTGVSQNPRHKITKRGQNVTFRCDPISEHNRLYWYRQTLGQGPEFLTYFQNEAQLEKSRLLSDRFSAERPKGSFSTLEIQRTEQGDSAMYLCASSIPTGPSGNTIYFGEGSWLTVV.

This chain links TRBV7-2 with TRBJ2-7; TRBD2 aligns across 7 bases. Germline V gene lookup returns CDR1 SGHTA and CDR2 FQGNSA. Trimming at V came to 3 bases and at J to 7 bases, leaving 3 bases not matched to a gene. This CDR3 contains 12 residues. CDR3 bases: TGTGCCAGCAGCTTGAGAGCGGGGGAGCAGTACTTC. Translating gives CASSLRAGEQYF.

This clone was recorded once. The chain has TRBV6-5 and TRBJ2-7; 11 nucleotides match TRBD1. Germline loops: CDR1 MNHEY, CDR2 SVGAGI. The CDR3 covers 14 residues. With 4 bases clipped from V and 6 bases from J, the junction kept 5 bases outside the gene matches. CDR3 bases: TGTGCCAGCAGTTTCGGGACAGGGGGGTTCGAGCAGTACTTC. It codes for CASSFGTGGFEQYF.